A selection of T cell receptor beta chains follows, all from one sample in a study of PD-1 blockade in classical Hodgkin lymphoma. Sequencing used immunoSEQ multiplex PCR; TCRdb keeps in-frame clones, though not all of them. The table shows some 21,000 clones, with around four fifths occurring only once. Sequencing used peripheral blood mononuclear cells (PBMCs), obtained before the second cycle of nivolumab. The receptors were sampled from a human donor with classical Hodgkin lymphoma. CDR3s include the opening cysteine and the closing phenylalanine or tryptophan. D genes are given only for firm matches. Expanded clones are given a class, and other clones once, few, many or no size at all.

d_gene,len,j_gene,abundance,v_gene,CDR3nt,CDR3aa
NA,14,TRBJ2-6,NA,TRBV5-1,TGCGCCAGCAGCTTGGTCGGTGGGGCCAACGTCCTGACTTTC,CASSLVGGANVLTF
NA,17,TRBJ2-3,NA,TRBV9,TGTGCCAGCAGCCCCTCGGAGCTAGCGCCATGGACAGATACGCAGTATTTT,CASSPSELAPWTDTQYF
NA,14,TRBJ1-4,NA,TRBV11-2,TGTGCCACCTCTCGTGGGGCTGTAAATGAAAAACTGTTTTTT,CATSRGAVNEKLFF
NA,14,TRBJ2-2,NA,TRBV7-9,TGTGCCAGCAGCTCTTCCCGGGGGATCGGGGAGCTGTTTTTT,CASSSSRGIGELFF
NA,16,TRBJ1-4,NA,TRBV6-5,TGTGCCAGCAGTTATTGGACCACGGCGGACACTGAAAAACTGTTTTTT,CASSYWTTADTEKLFF
NA,13,TRBJ1-6,few,TRBV5-1,TGCGCCAGCAGCTTGAACGAAAATTCACCCCTCCACTTT,CASSLNENSPLHF
TRBD1,14,TRBJ2-7,once,TRBV11-2,TGTGCCAGCAGCCCTCCGGGACAGCCATACGAGCAGTACTTC,CASSPPGQPYEQYF
NA,13,TRBJ2-7,NA,TRBV6-5,TGTGCCAGCAGTAGGGCACGTTCCTACGAGCAGTACTTC,CASSRARSYEQYF
NA,14,TRBJ1-2,few,TRBV7-2,TGTGCCAGCAGCTTAGCCCCAGGGCTCTATGGCTACACCTTC,CASSLAPGLYGYTF
TRBD2,15,TRBJ2-5,NA,TRBV28,TGTGCCAGCAGCGCGGGACTACAGGATAAAGAGACCCAGTACTTC,CASSAGLQDKETQYF
TRBD1,18,TRBJ2-7,NA,TRBV11-2,TGTGCCAGCAGCCCTCGGCTCTTTCCGACAGGGGGCAGGTACGAGCAGTACTTC,CASSPRLFPTGGRYEQYF